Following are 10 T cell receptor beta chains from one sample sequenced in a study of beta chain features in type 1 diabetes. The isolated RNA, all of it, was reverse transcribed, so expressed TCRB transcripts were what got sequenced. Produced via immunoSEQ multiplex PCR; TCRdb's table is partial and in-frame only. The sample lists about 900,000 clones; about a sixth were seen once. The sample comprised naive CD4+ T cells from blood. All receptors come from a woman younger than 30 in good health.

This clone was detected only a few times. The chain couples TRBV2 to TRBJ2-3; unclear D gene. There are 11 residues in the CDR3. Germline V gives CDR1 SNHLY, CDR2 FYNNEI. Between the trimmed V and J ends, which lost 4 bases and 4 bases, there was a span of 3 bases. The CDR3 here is CASSVPDTQYF. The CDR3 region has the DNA TGTGCCAGCAGTGTCCCAGATACGCAGTATTTT.

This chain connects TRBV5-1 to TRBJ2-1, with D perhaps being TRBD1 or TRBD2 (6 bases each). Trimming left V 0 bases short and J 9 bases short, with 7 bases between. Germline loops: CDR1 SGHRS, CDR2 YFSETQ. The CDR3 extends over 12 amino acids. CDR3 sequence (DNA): TGCGCCAGCAGCTTGGAGGGGGGTGAGCAGTTCTTC. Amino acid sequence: CASSLEGGEQFF.

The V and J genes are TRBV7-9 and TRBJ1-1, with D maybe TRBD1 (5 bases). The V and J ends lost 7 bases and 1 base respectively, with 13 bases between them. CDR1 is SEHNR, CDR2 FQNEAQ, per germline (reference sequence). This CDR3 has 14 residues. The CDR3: CASNDRGPNTEAFF. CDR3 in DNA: TGTGCCAGCAACGATCGGGGACCGAACACTGAAGCTTTCTTT.

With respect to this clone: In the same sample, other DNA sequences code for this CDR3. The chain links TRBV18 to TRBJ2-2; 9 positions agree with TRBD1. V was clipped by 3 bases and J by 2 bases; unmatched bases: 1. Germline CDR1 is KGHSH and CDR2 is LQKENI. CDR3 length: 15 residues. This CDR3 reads CASSPGQGNTGELFF. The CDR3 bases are TGTGCCAGCTCACCGGGACAGGGTAACACCGGGGAGCTGTTTTTT.

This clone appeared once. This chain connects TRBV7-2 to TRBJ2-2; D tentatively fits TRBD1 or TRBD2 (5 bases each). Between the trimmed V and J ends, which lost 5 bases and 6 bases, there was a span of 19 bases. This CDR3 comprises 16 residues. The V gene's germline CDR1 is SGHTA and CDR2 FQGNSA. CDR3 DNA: TGTGCCAGCAGCCGGCAGGGCAGCGGCAACGCCGGGGAGCTGTTTTTT. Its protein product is CASSRQGSGNAGELFF. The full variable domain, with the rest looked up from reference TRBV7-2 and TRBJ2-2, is GAGVSQSPSNKVTEKGKDVELRCDPISGHTALYWYRQSLGQGLEFLIYFQGNSAPDKSGLPSDRFSAERTGGSVSTLTIQRTQQEDSAVYLCASSRQGSGNAGELFFGEGSRLTVL.

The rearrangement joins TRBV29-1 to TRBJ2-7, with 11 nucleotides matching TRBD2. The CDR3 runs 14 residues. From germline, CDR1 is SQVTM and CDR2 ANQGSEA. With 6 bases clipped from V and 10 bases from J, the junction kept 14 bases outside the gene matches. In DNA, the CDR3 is TGCAGCGTCGGGACAGCTAATAGCGGGAGGGTCCAGTACTTC. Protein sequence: CSVGTANSGRVQYF.

CDR3 DNA: TGTGCCAGCAGGTTACATGAGGTCTACGAGCAGTACTTC. This translates into CASRLHEVYEQYF. The chain recombines TRBV7-2 with TRBJ2-7; D remains ambiguous. CDR3 length: 13 residues. Germline V lookup: CDR1 SGHTA, CDR2 FQGNSA. The ends were cut back, 6 bases at V and 3 bases at J, with 12 bases in the middle.

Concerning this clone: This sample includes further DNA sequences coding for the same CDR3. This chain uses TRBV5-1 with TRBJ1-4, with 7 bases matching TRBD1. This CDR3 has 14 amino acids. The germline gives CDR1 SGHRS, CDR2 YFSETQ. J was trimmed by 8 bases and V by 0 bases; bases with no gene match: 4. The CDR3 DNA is TGCGCCAGCAGCTTGGACAGGGGTGGAGAAAAACTGTTTTTT. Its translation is CASSLDRGGEKLFF.

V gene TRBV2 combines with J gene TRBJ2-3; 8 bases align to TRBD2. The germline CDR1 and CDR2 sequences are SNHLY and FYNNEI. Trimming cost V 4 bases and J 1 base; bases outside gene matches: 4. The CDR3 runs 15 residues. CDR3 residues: CASSGTSRRTDTQYF. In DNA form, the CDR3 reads TGTGCCAGCAGTGGGACTAGCCGTCGCACAGATACGCAGTATTTT.

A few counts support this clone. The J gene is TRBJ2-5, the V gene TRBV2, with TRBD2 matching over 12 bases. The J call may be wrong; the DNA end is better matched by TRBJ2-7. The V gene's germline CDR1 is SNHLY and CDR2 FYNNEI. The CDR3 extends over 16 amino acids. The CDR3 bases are TGTGCCAGCAGGACCTCCCTAGCGGGAGGGCCCTACGAGCAGTACTTC. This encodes CASRTSLAGGPYEQYF.